This TCR beta chain was documented in a study of OX40 agonist ivuxolimab in advanced cancers. Study-level background: Ivuxolimab, an antibody acting as an agonist of OX40 (CD134), was used to treat patients.

Trimming removed 3 bases at V and 7 bases at J, with 13 bases between. Germline CDR1 SEHNR, CDR2 FQNEAQ (reference sequence). CDR3 size: 14 residues. This table comes from immunoSEQ multiplex PCR, and its TCRdb copy is limited to in-frame clones, with some not included. The sample yields 95,000 to 150,000 clones, around 89% seen once. The sample in question was CD4+ or CD8+ T cells sorted from blood, obtained in a trial of the OX40 agonist ivuxolimab. This clonotype was sampled from an adult with an advanced solid tumor such as melanoma, head and neck, liver or kidney cancer. The rearrangement joins TRBV7-9 to TRBJ2-1, with D tentatively TRBD2 (6 bases). The CDR3 sequence: CASSFDPGVNEQFF. In DNA, the CDR3 is TGTGCCAGCAGCTTCGACCCGGGGGTGAATGAGCAGTTCTTC.